This T cell receptor beta chain was identified in a study of blood T cell repertoires in COVID-19 (dated by TCRdb to about 2020). Notes on the research overall: Collaborator samples came from the United States, Italy and Spain and covered acute and convalescent phases of COVID-19. The prospective study material was composed of cDNA or gDNA derived from T cells, B-cell-depleted T cells, or PBMCs. The dataset comprised deeply sampled blood TCRbeta repertoires from subjects exposed to, actively infected with, or recovered from COVID-19. A freely available public database, intended as a resource for researchers studying the immune response to SARS-CoV-2, is where the repertoires were released. The samples were drawn from the first 160 participants of the ongoing ImmuneRACE study and from about 1,200 subjects provided by 6 global collaborators. A de-identified subject ID, COVID-19 status, age in years and sex were almost always included in the sample metadata. Where HLA class I and class II types were available, the types were taken from metadata supplied by the sample provider, not from assay-based typing. General study outcomes and caveats: The amount of clinical and demographic metadata varied by source and participant and was provided uncurated.

The immunoSEQ Assay, a bias-controlled multiplex PCR, was used to amplify TCRbeta CDR3 regions from genomic DNA. The source study handled its data this way. The number of nucleated cells in each sample was estimated from the amplification of reference gene primers within the assay. To quantify the absolute abundance of each unique TCRbeta CDR3 rearrangement, sequence reads were collapsed and filtered. For each sample, productive Simpson clonality was calculated as the square root of Simpson's diversity index over productive rearrangements. TCRdb provides this immuneACCESS table in a form limited to in-frame rearrangements. Some clones are lacking; in checked studies, under half of them reflect an unresolved V gene, and why the rest are absent is not known. V, J and clone size were drawn from that table, and D and trimming were deduced from the DNA. This sample lists about 64,000 clones; approximately 90% were detected once. 9% to 9.5% of the sample goes to the ten largest clones.

Whole blood was collected in K2EDTA tubes by collaborating institutions according to the institutions' own protocols. Collaborator samples were shipped for TCRbeta analysis as frozen whole blood, isolated PBMCs, or DNA extracted from either sample type. With respect to this clone: No antigen is known for it. Base qualities are not recorded, but no much larger clone differs from it by a single base.

V is pruned by 2 bases and J by 3 bases, leaving 5 bases of the junction without a gene match. The CDR3 runs 15 amino acids, cysteine and phenylalanine included. Of the read, only the CDR3 DNA is kept; its 45 bases are in frame from base 1. CDR1 and CDR2, looked up from the germline V gene, are SGHAT and FQNNGV. This sequence uses TRBV11-2 and TRBJ2-5, with 8 central nucleotides matching TRBD2. Sequenced sample: peripheral blood. The sequence derives from a woman aged 80 or over with active COVID-19. The nucleotide sequence reads TGTGCCAGCAGCTTATACGGGGGGGAGGAAGAGACCCAGTACTTC. It translates to CASSLYGGEEETQYF.